This entry describes one T cell receptor (beta chain). Antigen: not known. This sample was included in a study of cytomegalovirus exposure and HLA in healthy donors. Findings of the study overall: HLA alleles were associated with 15,000 to 20,000 TCR beta sequences in a later analysis at 0.05 false discovery rate. The authors confirmed in vitro that three CMV-associated chains were specific for CMV antigens.

A multiplex PCR was run with 60 Vbeta primers and 13 Jbeta primers. Some clones are missing from TCRdb's copy, which holds only in-frame ones; the method was immunoSEQ multiplex PCR. The data contain roughly 150,000 clones, about three quarters of them singletons. Trimming left V 4 bases short and J 4 bases short, with 13 bases between. Germline V gene data show CDR1 as SGHRS and CDR2 as YFSETQ. This CDR3 is 14 amino acids long. Source material: PBMCs. V gene TRBV5-1 combines with J gene TRBJ2-3; D might be TRBD2 (6 bases). This TCR was recovered from a woman aged 40 to 50 in good health and CMV-seropositive. The CDR3 region is CASSPGGFADTQYF. Here the CDR3 DNA reads TGCGCCAGCAGCCCCGGGGGTTTTGCAGATACGCAGTATTTT.